The source of this T cell receptor (beta chain) is a study of blood T cells in healthy people across ages (dated by TCRdb to the mid-2010s). General notes on the study: In model experiments, roughly one uniquely barcoded TCR beta cDNA molecule per two T cells was captured by template switching. To track age-related changes in TCR beta repertoire diversity, the study relied on deep sequencing normalized with unique cDNA molecular identifiers. Four age groups were formed from the donors: young (average about 17 years), middle-aged (approximately 42), aged (around 68) and long-lived (roughly 81). Donors of different ages were randomly distributed across sequencing lanes to avoid experimental bias. Using the same blood draw, the study looked at two additional independent replicas of 1 million unique cDNA reads for two donors, one aged 18 to 30 and the other aged 80 or older. Results the study describes overall, beyond this receptor: Because donor CMV infection status was unknown, age-related changes in expanded clonotypes were potentially confounded. Total diversity estimates from one million sequenced T cells were considered lower bounds and underestimates. As age increased, observed TCR beta diversity per million T cells dropped in a roughly linear way, and a significant reduction was already evident by age 40. A strong correlation was found between observed TCR beta diversity and the percentage of naive T cells measured by flow cytometry. Because profiling used bulk unsorted PBMCs, naive and antigen-experienced compartments could not be compared conclusively. The long-lived group showed more naive CD4+ T cells, fewer expanded clones and increased TCR diversity than the aged group, suggesting age selection.

CDR1 and CDR2, looked up from the germline V gene (reference sequence), are DFQATT and SNEGSKA. From its cysteine to its phenylalanine, the CDR3 spans 14 amino acids. Only the CDR3 DNA stays, 42 bases, in frame from base 1. V has 3 bases trimmed and J has 2 bases trimmed; junction bases matching no gene number 6. This clonotype was observed once. It has no known antigen specificity. No base quality values were provided; no much bigger clone lies one nucleotide off. Donors were 39 systemically healthy Caucasian individuals from Russia aged roughly 6 to 95 years. Roughly 10 milliliters of peripheral blood were collected from each donor into EDTA-treated Vacutainer tubes. Ficoll-Paque density-gradient centrifugation was used to isolate PBMCs, with at least 6.5 million obtained per sample. Total RNA, at least 5 micrograms per sample, was extracted from PBMCs with Trizol reagent. Naive CD45RAhigh/CD27high T cell percentages were measured by flow cytometry on a PBMC aliquot from every donor.

Libraries were built with 5' RACE. Sequencing was performed on an Illumina HiSeq 2500. The second PCR ran for roughly 6 to 11 cycles and used a J-beta primer mix along with a sample-barcoded 5' primer. A unique molecular identifier was introduced onto each TCR beta cDNA molecule by a template-switch 5' adaptor carrying 12 random nucleotides. At least 2.5 million CDR3-containing paired-end reads were obtained from each sample. The Mint cDNA synthesis kit, primed by a TRBC-specific oligonucleotide, was used to synthesize first-strand cDNA from all RNA. Following uracil-DNA glycosylase treatment, a first 18-cycle PCR with universal primers M1SS and BC2_uni_R was performed on all cDNA. The authors' analysis ran thus. For normalization, 1 million high-quality reads, each with a distinct molecular identifier, were randomly selected from each sample. Reads with shared molecular identifiers were discarded instead of being binned into consensus sequences. MiTCR, with a Q25 quality threshold and the strictest error-elimination algorithm, was used for CDR3 identification, clonotype clustering and error correction. A nonparametric unseen species model with Euler transformation was used to estimate lower-bound total TCR beta diversity. Using fastp trimming at Q25 and MiXCR clonotype assembly, TCRdb reanalyzed the public sequencing data and kept in-frame beta chains. Each record represents a unique CDR3 protein, reported with the most common genes and DNA among its rows. The V and J calls and clone size come from TCRdb's table, not from the authors' own analysis. The sample records 600,000 to 1,000,000 distinct CDR3 sequences, more than 45% of which are singletons. The ten largest clones take up approximately 23% of the sample.

What was sequenced was blood. The clonotype was recovered from a young man in good health. The rearrangement joined TRBV20-1 to TRBJ1-1, and TRBD1 aligns with 7 junction nucleotides. The CDR3 protein is CSAREQGTNTEAFF. The DNA sequence is given as TGCAGTGCTAGGGAACAGGGGACAAACACTGAAGCTTTCTTT.